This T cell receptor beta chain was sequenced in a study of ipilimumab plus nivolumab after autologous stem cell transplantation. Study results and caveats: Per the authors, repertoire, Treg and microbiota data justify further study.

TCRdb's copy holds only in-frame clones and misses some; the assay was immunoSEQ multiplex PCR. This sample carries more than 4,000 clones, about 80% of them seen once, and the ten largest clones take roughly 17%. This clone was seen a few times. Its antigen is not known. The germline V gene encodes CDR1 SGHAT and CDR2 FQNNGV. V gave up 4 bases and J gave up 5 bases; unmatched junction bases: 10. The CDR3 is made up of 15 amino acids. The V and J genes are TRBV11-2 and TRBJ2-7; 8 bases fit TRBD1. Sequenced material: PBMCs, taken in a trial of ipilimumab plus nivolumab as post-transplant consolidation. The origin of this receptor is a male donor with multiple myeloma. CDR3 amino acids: CASSSSRTGRNEQYF. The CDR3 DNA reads TGTGCCAGCAGCTCATCCCGGACAGGGAGGAACGAGCAGTACTTC.